The T cell receptor (beta chain) described here comes from a study of blood T cell repertoires in COVID-19. Some clones are missing from TCRdb's copy, which holds only in-frame ones; the method was immunoSEQ multiplex PCR. The repertoire has approximately 230,000 clones, just over 85% of them found once; the top ten carry about 1.3%. The sequence was obtained from a man of 80 years or more with acute or convalescent COVID-19. Sequences were obtained from peripheral blood.

The chain's CDR3 is CASTAGNNQPQHF. The CDR3 DNA reads TGTGCCAGCACCGCAGGGAACAATCAGCCCCAGCATTTT. The chain has TRBV28 and TRBJ1-5; tentative D call: TRBD1 (5 bases). Trimming took off 7 bases at V and 3 bases at J, with 10 bases between the two ends. From germline, CDR1 is MDHEN and CDR2 SYDVKM. The CDR3 consists of 13 residues.